Sequencing of this T cell receptor beta chain was carried out in a study of blood T cell repertoires in COVID-19. Study overall: Samples representing acute and convalescent COVID-19 were sourced from the United States, Italy and Spain. From T cells, B-cell-depleted T cells, or PBMCs came the material, which was cDNA or gDNA.

In the authors' methods: By means of reference gene primer amplification, nucleated cell counts were estimated. Assay used: immunoSEQ multiplex PCR; TCRdb lists only in-frame clones, some missing. The V and J calls and clone size were taken over from that table, and D and trimming were inferred from the DNA. The sample lists roughly 73,000 clones; 75% to 85% were seen once. Germline V gene sequence: CDR1 MNHEY, CDR2 SVGEGT. Trimming left V 4 bases short and J 2 bases short, with 5 bases between. CDR3 length: 12 residues. This rearrangement joins TRBV6-2 or TRBV6-3 to TRBJ1-2; D call uncertain. Material: peripheral blood. The TCR originated in a human donor in a cohort sampled during active COVID-19. CDR3 in DNA: TGTGCCAGCAGTTTGGAGAACTATGGCTACACCTTC. Its protein is CASSLENYGYTF.